Listed here is a single T cell receptor beta chain. This sample stems from a study of blood T cell repertoires in COVID-19. Overall study: Donors in the United States, Italy and Spain gave samples during acute or convalescent COVID-19. In each case, the material was cDNA or gDNA derived from T cells, B-cell-depleted T cells, or PBMCs.

Authors' methods: Reference gene primer amplification gave nucleated cell count estimates. TCRdb's table, derived via immunoSEQ multiplex PCR, lists solely in-frame clones and lacks some. V, J and clone size are those of that table, while D and trimming were read from the DNA. The profile shows around 170,000 clones, 83% of them singletons. Sequenced input: peripheral blood. This TCR was sampled from a human donor in a cohort sampled during active COVID-19.

The CDR3 protein is CASSLGGRAGNEQFF. CDR3 bases: TGTGCCAGCAGCTTAGGCGGGAGGGCCGGGAATGAGCAGTTCTTC. The rearrangement uses TRBV11-3 and TRBJ2-1; 9 bases line up with TRBD2. The V gene end was trimmed by 1 base and the J gene end by 7 bases; junction bases not matched to a gene: 5. In germline, CDR1 is SGHNT, CDR2 YENEEA. The CDR3 has 15 amino acids.